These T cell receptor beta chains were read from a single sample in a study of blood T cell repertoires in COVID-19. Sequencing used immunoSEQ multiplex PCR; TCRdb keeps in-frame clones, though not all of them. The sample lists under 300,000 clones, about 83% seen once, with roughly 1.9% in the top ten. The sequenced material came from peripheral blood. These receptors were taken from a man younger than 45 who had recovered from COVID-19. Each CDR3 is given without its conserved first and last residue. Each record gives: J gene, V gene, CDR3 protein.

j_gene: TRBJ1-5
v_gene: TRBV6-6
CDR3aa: ASSSPGGPQH

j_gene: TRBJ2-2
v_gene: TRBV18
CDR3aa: ASSPNPVGAGELF

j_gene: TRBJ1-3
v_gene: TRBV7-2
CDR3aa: ASSLDRRSGNTIY

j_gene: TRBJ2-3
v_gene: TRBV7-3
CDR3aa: ASSLKLAGGLDTQY

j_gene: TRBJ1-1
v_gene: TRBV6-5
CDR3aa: ASTTGSWTEAF

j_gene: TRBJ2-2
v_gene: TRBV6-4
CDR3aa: ASSEGPGATGELF

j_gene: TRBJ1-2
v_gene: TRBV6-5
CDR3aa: ASRQTEAYGYT

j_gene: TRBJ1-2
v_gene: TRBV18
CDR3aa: ASSGTPGTTYGYT

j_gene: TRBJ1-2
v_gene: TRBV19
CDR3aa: ASIRPGRNYGYT

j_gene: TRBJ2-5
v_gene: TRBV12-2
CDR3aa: ASRLVKGQETQY

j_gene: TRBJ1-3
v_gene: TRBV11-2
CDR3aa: ASSLEFNSGNTIY

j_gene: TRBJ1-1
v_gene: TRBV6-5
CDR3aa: ASSYPTGGAF

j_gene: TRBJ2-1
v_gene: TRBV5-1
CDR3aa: ASSPQGHEQF

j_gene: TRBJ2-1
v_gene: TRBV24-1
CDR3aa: ATSPGRSSYNEQF

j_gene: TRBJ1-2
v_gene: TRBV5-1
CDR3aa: ASSLGQSNYGYT

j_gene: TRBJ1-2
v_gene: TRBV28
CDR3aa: ASSTTGNYGYT

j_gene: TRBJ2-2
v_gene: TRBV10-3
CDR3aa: AISPSTGELF

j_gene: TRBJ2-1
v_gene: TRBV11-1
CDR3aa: ASSFSGGDYNEQF

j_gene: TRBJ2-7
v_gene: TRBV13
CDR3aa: ASSDSGKTYVQY

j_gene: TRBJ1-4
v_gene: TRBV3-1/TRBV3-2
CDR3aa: ASSQRQFNEKLF

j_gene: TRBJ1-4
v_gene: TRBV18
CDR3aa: ASSPGQPINEKLF

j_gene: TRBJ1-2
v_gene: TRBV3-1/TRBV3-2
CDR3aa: ASSQGQATYYGYT

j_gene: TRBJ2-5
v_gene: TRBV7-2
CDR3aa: ASSRGGLQETQY

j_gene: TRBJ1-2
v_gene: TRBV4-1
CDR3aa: ASSDTGTPTGGYT

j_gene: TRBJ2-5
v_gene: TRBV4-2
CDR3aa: ASSQRTSGGSKQETQY

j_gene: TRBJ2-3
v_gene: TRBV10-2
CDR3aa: ASRGGRELATDTQY

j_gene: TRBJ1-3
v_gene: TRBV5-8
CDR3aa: ASSSTGYSGNTIY

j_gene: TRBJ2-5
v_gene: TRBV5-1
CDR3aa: ASSWGPDGGETQY